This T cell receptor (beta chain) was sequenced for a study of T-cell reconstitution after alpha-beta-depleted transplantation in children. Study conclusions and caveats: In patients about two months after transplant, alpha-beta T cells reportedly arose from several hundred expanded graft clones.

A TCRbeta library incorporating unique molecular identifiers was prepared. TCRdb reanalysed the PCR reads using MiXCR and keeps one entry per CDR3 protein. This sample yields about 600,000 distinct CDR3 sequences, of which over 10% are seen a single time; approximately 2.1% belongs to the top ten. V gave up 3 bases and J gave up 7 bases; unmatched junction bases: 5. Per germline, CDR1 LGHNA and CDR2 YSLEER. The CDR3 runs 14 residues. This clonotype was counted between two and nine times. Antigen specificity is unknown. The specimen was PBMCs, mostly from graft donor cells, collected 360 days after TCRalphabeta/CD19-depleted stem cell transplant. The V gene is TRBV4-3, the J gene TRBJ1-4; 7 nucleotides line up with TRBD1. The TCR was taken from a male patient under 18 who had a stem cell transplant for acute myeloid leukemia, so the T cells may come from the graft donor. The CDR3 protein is CASSHRQGGEKLFF. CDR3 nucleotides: TGCGCCAGCAGCCACCGACAGGGAGGTGAAAAACTGTTTTTT.